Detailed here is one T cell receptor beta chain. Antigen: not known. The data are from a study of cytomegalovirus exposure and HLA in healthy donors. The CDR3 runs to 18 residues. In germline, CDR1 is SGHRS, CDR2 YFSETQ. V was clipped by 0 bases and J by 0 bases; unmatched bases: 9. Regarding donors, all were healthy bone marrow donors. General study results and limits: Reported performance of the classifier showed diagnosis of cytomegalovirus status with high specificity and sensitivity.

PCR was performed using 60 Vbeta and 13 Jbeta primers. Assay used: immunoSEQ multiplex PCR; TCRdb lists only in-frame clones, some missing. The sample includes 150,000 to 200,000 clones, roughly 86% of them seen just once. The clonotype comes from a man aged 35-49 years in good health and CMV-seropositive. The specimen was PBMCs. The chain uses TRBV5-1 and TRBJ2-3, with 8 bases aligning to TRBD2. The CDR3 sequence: CASSLEVSGAPSTDTQYF. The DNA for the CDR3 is TGCGCCAGCAGCTTGGAGGTTAGCGGGGCCCCCAGCACAGATACGCAGTATTTT.